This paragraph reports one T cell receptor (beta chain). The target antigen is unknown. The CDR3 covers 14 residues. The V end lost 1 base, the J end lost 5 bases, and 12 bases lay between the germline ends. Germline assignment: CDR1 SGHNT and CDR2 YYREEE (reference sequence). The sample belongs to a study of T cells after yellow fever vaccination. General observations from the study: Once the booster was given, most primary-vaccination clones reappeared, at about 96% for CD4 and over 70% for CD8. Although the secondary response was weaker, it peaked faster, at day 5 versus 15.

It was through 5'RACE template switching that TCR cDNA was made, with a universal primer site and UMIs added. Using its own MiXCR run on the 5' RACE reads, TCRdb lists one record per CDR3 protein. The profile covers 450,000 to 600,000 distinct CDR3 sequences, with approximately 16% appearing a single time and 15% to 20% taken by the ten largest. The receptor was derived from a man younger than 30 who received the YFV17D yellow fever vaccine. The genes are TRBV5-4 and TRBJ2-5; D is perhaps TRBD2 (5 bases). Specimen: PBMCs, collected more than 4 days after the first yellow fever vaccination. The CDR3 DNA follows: TGTGCCAGCAGCTTGTCGGGAAGGTCGGAGACCCAGTACTTC. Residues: CASSLSGRSETQYF.